Below are 3 T cell receptor beta chains sequenced from a single sample in a study of molecular identifiers for immune sequencing clone quantification. TCRdb analysed the PCR reads with MiXCR anew, one entry per CDR3 protein. The sample includes some 91,000 distinct CDR3 sequences, more than 20% seen only once; the top ten take 0.85% to 0.95%. Sequencing was performed on naive CD8+ T cells from blood, with Jurkat cell RNA spiked in. Subset meaning: FACS-sorted CD8+CD4-CCR7+CD45RA+ naive T cells. The receptors originated from a human donor in good health. Some libraries in this study had Jurkat cell RNA spiked in.

This clonotype appeared many times. V is TRBV7-8 and J is TRBJ2-1; 10 nucleotides align to TRBD2. The CDR3 runs to 16 residues. V lost 5 bases to trimming and J lost 3 bases; unmatched junction nucleotides: 7. The germline V gene has CDR1 SGHVS and CDR2 FQNEAQ. The CDR3 bases are TGTGCCAGCAGCCATCGTAGACTAGCGGGCTACAATGAGCAGTTCTTC. Amino acids: CASSHRRLAGYNEQFF.

J is TRBJ2-7 and V is TRBV7-9; D gene ambiguous. Germline loops: CDR1 SEHNR, CDR2 FQNEAQ (reference sequence). The CDR3 loop spans 13 amino acids. With 4 bases removed from V and 4 bases from J, the gap between germline ends came to 11 bases. The CDR3 DNA is TGTGCCAGCAGCTCACCAAACAGATACGAGCAGTACTTC. Translation gives CASSSPNRYEQYF. Filled out from reference TRBV7-9 and TRBJ2-7, the complete variable domain reads DTGVSQNPRHKITKRGQNVTFRCDPISEHNRLYWYRQTLGQGPEFLTYFQNEAQLEKSRLLSDRFSAERPKGSFSTLEIQRTEQGDSAMYLCASSSPNRYEQYFGPGTRLTVT.

This clonotype has at least ten counts. The chain is built from TRBV7-9 and TRBJ2-4; D is ambiguous. V was pared by 5 bases and J by 0 bases, with 14 bases between. The CDR3 consists of 16 residues. In germline, CDR1 is SEHNR, CDR2 FQNEAQ (reference sequence). CDR3 in amino acids: CASSPPAVIAKNIQYF. DNA of the CDR3: TGTGCCAGCAGCCCCCCGGCAGTCATAGCCAAAAACATTCAGTACTTC.